Given below is one T cell receptor beta chain in context. Its specificity is not known. The data stem from a study of PD-1 blockade in mismatch repair-deficient tumors. The CDR3 consists of 16 residues. The germline CDR1 and CDR2 sequences are ENHRY and SYGVKD. After removal of 4 bases from V and 1 base from J, the junction contained 8 bases not matched to a gene. Whole-study results and caveats: Tumor-resident clones, often undetectable pretreatment in blood, expanded then contracted after pembrolizumab.

Clones were sequenced by immunoSEQ multiplex PCR, and TCRdb holds only the in-frame ones, with some missing. The table shows over 100,000 clones, with 60% to 85% occurring only once. PCR or immunohistochemistry showed mismatch repair deficiency in every enrolled patient. This TCR was recovered from an adult with mismatch repair-deficient cancer. The chain uses TRBV10-3 and TRBJ1-1; 8 nucleotides line up with TRBD1. The input for sequencing was peripheral blood, taken 60 weeks after starting pembrolizumab. The CDR3 loop is CAISGTGKGRNTEAFF. The CDR3 DNA reads as TGTGCCATCAGTGGGACAGGGAAGGGCCGGAACACTGAAGCTTTCTTT.